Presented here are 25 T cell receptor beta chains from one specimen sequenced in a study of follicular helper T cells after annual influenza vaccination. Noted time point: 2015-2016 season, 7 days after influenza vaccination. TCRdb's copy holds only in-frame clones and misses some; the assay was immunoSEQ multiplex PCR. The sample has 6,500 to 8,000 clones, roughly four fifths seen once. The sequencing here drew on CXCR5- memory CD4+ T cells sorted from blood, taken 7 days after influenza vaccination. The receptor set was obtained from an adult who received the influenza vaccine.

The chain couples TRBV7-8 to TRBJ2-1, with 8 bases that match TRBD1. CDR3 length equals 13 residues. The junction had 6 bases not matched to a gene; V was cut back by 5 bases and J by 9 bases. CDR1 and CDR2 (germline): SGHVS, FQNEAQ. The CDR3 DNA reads TGTGCCAGCAGCCGGGACAGGTTTGGTGAGCAGTTCTTC. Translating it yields CASSRDRFGEQFF.

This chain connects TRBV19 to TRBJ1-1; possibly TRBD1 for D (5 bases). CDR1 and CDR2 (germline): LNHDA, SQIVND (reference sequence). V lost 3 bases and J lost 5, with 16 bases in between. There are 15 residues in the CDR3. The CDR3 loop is CASSIGSWEGTEAFF. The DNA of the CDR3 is TGTGCCAGTAGTATTGGGTCTTGGGAGGGGACTGAAGCTTTCTTT.

CDR3 amino acids: CASRGSGGYYGYTF. The CDR3 region has the DNA TGTGCCAGCAGGGGGAGCGGGGGATACTATGGCTACACCTTC. The chain is built from TRBV6-5 and TRBJ1-2, with a possible D match to TRBD1 (5 bases). Per germline, CDR1 MNHEY and CDR2 SVGAGI. The CDR3 consists of 14 residues. Between the trimmed V and J ends, which lost 6 bases and 3 bases, there was a span of 14 bases.

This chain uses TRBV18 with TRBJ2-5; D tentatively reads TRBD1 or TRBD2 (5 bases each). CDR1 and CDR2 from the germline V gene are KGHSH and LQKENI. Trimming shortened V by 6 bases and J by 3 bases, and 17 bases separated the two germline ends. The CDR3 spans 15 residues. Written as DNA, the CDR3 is TGTGCCAGCTCCCCGCGTGGGGGTGGAGAAGAGACCCAGTACTTC. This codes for CASSPRGGGEETQYF.

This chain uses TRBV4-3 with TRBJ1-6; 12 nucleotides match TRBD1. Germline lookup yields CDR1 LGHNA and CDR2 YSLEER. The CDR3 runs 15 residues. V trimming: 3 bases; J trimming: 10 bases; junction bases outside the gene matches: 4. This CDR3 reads CASSQGTGGESPLHF. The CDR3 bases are TGCGCCAGCAGCCAGGGGACAGGGGGCGAATCACCCCTCCACTTT.

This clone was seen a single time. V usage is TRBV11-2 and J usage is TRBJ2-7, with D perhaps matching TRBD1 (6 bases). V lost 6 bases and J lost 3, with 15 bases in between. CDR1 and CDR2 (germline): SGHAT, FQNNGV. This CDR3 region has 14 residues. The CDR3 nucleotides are TGTGCCAGCAGTCGGGATACAGGGATCTACGAGCAGTACTTC. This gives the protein CASSRDTGIYEQYF.

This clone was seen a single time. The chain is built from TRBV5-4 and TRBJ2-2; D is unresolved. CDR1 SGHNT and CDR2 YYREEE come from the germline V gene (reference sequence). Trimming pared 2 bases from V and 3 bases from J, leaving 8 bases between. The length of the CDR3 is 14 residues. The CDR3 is CASSLGAYTGELFF. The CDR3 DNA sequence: TGTGCCAGCAGCTTAGGTGCCTACACCGGGGAGCTGTTTTTT.

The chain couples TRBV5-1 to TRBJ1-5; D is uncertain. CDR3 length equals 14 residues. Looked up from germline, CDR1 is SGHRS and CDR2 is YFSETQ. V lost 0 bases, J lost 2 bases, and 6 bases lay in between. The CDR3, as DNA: TGCGCCAGCAGCTTGGAGGGTGGCAATCAGCCCCAGCATTTT. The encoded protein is CASSLEGGNQPQHF.

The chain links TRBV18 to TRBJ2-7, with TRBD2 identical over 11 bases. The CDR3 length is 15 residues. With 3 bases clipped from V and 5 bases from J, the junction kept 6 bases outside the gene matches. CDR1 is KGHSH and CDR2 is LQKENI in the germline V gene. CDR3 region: CASSPGTSGTDEQYF. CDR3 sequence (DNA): TGTGCCAGCTCACCCGGGACTAGCGGCACCGACGAGCAGTACTTC.

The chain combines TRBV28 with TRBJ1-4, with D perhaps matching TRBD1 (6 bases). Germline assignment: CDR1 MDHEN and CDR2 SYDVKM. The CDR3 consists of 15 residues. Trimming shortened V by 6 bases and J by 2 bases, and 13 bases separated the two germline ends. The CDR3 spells CASRLSGGTNEKLFF. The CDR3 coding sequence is TGTGCCAGCAGGCTGTCCGGGGGCACTAATGAAAAACTGTTTTTT. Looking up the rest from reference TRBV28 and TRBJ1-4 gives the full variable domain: DVKVTQSSRYLVKRTGEKVFLECVQDMDHENMFWYRQDPGLGLRLIYFSYDVKMKEKGDIPEGYSVSREKKERFSLILESASTNQTSMYLCASRLSGGTNEKLFFGSGTQLSVL.

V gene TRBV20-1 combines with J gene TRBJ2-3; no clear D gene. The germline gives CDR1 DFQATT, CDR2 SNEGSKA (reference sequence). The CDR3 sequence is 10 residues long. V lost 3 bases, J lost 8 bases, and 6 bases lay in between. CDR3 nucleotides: TGCAGTGCTAGGGCAGGTACGCAGTATTTT. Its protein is CSARAGTQYF.

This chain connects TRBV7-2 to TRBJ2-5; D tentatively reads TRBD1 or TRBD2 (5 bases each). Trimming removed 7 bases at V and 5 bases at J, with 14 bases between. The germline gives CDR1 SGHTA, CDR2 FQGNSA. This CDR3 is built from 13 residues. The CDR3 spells CASTRGGEETQYF. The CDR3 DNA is TGTGCCAGCACCCGTGGGGGTGAGGAGACCCAGTACTTC.

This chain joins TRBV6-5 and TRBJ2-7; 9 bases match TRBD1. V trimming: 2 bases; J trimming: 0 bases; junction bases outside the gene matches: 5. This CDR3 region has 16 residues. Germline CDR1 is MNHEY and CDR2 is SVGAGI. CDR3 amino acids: CASSYGTGTHSYEQYF. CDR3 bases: TGTGCCAGCAGTTACGGGACAGGGACTCACTCCTACGAGCAGTACTTC.

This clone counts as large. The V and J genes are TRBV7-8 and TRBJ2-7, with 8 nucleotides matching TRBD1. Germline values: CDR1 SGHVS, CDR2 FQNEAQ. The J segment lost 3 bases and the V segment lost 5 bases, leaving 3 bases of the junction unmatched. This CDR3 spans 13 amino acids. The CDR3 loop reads CASSRGTGYEQYF. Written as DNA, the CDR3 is TGTGCCAGCAGCCGGGGGACAGGCTACGAGCAGTACTTC.

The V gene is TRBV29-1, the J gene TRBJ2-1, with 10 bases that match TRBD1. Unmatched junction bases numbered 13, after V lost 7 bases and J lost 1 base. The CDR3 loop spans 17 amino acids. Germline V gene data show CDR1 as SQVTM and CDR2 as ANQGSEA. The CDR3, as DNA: TGCAGCGGGCTCGGGACAGGGGTAGGGCGATCCTACAATGAGCAGTTCTTC. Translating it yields CSGLGTGVGRSYNEQFF.

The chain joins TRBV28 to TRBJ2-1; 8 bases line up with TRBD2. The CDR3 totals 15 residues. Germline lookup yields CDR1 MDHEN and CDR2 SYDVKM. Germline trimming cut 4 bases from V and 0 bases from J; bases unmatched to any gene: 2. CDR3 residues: CASSSSGFSYNEQFF. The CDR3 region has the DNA TGTGCCAGCAGTTCTAGCGGGTTCTCCTACAATGAGCAGTTCTTC.

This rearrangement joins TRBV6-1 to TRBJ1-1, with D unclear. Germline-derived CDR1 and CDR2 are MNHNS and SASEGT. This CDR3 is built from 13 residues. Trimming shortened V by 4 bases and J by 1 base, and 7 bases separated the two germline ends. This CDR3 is CASSVSRNTEAFF. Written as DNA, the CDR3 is TGTGCCAGCAGTGTGTCCAGGAACACTGAAGCTTTCTTT.

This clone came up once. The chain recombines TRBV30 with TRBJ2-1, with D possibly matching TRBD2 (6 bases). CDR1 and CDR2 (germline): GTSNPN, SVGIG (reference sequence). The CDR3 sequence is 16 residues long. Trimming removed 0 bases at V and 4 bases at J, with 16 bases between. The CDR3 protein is CAWSVRRRGFYNEQFF. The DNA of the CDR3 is TGTGCCTGGAGTGTAAGGAGGAGGGGATTTTACAATGAGCAGTTCTTC.

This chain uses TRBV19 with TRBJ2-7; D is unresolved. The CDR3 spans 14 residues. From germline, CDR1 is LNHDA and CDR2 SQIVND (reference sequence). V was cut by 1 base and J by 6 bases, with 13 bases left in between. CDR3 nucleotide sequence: TGTGCCAGTAGTATAGCCTTTTCTTCGGGCGAGCAGTACTTC. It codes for CASSIAFSSGEQYF.

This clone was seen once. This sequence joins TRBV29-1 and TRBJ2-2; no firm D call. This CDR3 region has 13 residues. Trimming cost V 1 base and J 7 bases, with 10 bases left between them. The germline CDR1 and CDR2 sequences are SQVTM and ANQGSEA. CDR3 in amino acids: CSVEGPLGGELFF. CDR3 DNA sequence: TGCAGCGTTGAAGGCCCTTTGGGCGGGGAGCTGTTTTTT.

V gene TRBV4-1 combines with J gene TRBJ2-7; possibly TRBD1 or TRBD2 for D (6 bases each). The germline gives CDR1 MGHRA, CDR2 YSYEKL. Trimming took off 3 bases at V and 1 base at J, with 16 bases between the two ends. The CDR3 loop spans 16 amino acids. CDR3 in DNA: TGCGCCAGCAGCCAGGAGGGGGTCGGGGCTTCCTACGAGCAGTACTTC. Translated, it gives CASSQEGVGASYEQYF.

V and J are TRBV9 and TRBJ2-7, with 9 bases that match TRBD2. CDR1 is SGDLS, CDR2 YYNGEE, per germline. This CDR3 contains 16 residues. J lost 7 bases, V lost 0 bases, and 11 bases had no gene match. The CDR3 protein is CASSVAKIAGVGEQYF. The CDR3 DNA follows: TGTGCCAGCAGCGTAGCTAAGATAGCGGGGGTAGGGGAGCAGTACTTC.

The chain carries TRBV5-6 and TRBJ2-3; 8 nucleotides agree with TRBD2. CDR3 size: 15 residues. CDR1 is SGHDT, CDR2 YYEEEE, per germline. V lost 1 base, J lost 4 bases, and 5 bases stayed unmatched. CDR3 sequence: CASSLNGGVADTQYF. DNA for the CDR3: TGTGCCAGCAGCTTGAACGGGGGGGTCGCAGATACGCAGTATTTT. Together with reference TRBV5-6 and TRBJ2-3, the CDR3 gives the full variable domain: DAGVTQSPTHLIKTRGQQVTLRCSPKSGHDTVSWYQQALGQGPQFIFQYYEEEERQRGNFPDRFSGHQFPNYSSELNVNALLLGDSALYLCASSLNGGVADTQYFGPGTRLTVL.

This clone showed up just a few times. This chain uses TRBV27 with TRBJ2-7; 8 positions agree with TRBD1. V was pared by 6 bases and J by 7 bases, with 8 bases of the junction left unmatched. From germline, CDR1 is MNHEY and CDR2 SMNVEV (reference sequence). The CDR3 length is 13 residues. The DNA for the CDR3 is TGTGCCAGCAGCCGGCCAGGGGGCTGGGAGCAGTACTTC. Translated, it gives CASSRPGGWEQYF.

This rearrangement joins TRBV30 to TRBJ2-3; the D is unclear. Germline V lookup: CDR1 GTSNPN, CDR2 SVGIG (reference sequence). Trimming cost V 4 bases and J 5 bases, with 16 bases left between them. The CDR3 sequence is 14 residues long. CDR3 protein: CAWTPLPRGDTQYF. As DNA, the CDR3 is TGTGCCTGGACCCCTCTCCCCCGCGGAGATACGCAGTATTTT.